One T cell receptor (beta chain) is described in this entry. As handled by the study authors: Estimated nucleated cell counts came from reference gene primer amplification. Method: immunoSEQ multiplex PCR; TCRdb's copy keeps in-frame clones and lacks some. From that table come the V and J calls and clone size; the DNA was used to work out D and trimming. The sample has a few hundred thousand clones; roughly nine tenths are singletons. This specimen comes from a study of blood T cell repertoires in COVID-19. Germline assignment: CDR1 SNHLY and CDR2 FYNNEI. V gave up 6 bases and J gave up 6 bases; unmatched junction bases: 17. The CDR3 length is 19 residues.

This chain uses TRBV2 with TRBJ2-3, with 14 bases fitting TRBD2. The clonotype comes from a woman aged 50 to 60 with acute or convalescent COVID-19. Source material: peripheral blood. The CDR3 sequence is CASSRTGLAGGSEGDTQYF. In DNA form, the CDR3 reads TGTGCCAGCAGCCGAACCGGACTAGCGGGGGGTTCAGAGGGGGATACGCAGTATTTT.